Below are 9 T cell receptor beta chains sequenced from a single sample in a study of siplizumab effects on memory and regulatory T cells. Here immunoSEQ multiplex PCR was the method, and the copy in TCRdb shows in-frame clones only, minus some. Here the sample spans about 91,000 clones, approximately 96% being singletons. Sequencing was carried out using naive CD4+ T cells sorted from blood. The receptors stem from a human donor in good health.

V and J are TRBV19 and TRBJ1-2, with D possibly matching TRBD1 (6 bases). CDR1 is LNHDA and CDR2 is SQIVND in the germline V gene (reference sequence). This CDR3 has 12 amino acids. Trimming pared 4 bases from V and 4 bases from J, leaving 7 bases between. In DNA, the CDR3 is TGTGCCAGTAGTAGGGGGCCCTATGGCTACACCTTC. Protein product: CASSRGPYGYTF.

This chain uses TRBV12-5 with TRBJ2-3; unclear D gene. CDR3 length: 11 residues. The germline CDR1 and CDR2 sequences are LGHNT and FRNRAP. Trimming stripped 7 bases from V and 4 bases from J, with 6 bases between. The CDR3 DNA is TGTGCTAGTGCCTACTCAGATACGCAGTATTTT. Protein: CASAYSDTQYF.

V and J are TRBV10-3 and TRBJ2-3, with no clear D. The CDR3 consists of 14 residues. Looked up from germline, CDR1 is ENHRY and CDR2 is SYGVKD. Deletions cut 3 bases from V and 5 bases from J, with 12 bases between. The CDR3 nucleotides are TGTGCCATCAGTGACGGTACAGTGATAGATACGCAGTATTTT. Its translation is CAISDGTVIDTQYF.

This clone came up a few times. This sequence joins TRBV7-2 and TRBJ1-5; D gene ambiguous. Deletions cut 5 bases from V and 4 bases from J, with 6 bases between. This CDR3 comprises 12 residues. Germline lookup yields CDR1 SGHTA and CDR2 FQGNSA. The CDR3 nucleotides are TGTGCCAGCAGCATTAATAATCAGCCCCAGCATTTT. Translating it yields CASSINNQPQHF.

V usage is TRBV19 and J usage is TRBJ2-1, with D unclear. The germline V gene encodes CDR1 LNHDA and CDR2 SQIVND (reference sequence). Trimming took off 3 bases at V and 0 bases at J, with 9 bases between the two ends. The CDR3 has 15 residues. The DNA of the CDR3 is TGTGCCAGTAGTATTCGAGTAGTCTCCTACAATGAGCAGTTCTTC. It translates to CASSIRVVSYNEQFF.

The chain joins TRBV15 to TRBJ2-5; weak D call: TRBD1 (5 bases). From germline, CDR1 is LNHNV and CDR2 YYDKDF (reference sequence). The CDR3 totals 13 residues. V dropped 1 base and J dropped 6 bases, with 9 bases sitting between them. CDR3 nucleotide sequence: TGTGCCACCAGCAGAGTTCAGGGCCAGACCCAGTACTTC. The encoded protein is CATSRVQGQTQYF.

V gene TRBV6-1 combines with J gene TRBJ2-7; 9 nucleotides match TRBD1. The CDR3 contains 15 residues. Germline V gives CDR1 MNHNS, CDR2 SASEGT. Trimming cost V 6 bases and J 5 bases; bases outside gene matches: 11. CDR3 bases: TGTGCCAGCAGGGGGGCCGGGACAGGGTCCCACGAGCAGTACTTC. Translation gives CASRGAGTGSHEQYF.

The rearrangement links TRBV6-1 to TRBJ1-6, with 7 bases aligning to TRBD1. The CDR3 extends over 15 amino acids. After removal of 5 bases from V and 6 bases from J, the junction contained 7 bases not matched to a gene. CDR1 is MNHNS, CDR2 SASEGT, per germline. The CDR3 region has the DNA TGTGCCAGCAGTAACACAGGGGTCCGTAATTCACCCCTCCACTTT. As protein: CASSNTGVRNSPLHF.

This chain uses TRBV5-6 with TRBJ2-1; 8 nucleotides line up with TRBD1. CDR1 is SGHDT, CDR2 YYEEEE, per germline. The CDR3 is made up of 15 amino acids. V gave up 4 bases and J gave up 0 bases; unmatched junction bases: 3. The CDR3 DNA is TGTGCCAGCAGCACGACAGGGGTCTCCTACAATGAGCAGTTCTTC. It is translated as CASSTTGVSYNEQFF. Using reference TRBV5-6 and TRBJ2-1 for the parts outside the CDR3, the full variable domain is DAGVTQSPTHLIKTRGQQVTLRCSPKSGHDTVSWYQQALGQGPQFIFQYYEEEERQRGNFPDRFSGHQFPNYSSELNVNALLLGDSALYLCASSTTGVSYNEQFFGPGTRLTVL.